This TCR beta chain was documented in a study of blood T cells in healthy people across ages. A second PCR of 7 to 11 cycles used a sample-barcoded 5' primer and a J-beta primer mix. Each CDR3 protein gets one entry after TCRdb re-called the 5' RACE reads with MiXCR. The sample gives around 1.5 million distinct CDR3 sequences, about 40% of which show up once; under 8% is in the top ten. This clonotype was counted a single time. What it recognizes is unknown. Study-wide findings and caveats: With donor CMV status unknown, expanded clonotype changes were possibly confounded. Using unsorted PBMCs precluded a conclusive naive versus antigen-experienced comparison. With naive T cell percentage, TCR beta diversity showed a strong correlation.

The V and J ends lost 3 bases and 0 bases, in that order; junction bases with no gene match: 7. Germline assignment: CDR1 SQVTM and CDR2 ANQGSEA. This CDR3 comprises 15 residues. The rearrangement links TRBV29-1 to TRBJ2-7; TRBD1 matches 8 bases. The sample comprised blood. This clonotype originated in a young woman in good health. CDR3 protein: CSVETGARASYEQYF. The CDR3 DNA is TGCAGCGTTGAGACAGGGGCCAGGGCCTCCTACGAGCAGTACTTC.